This TCR beta chain was identified during a study of shared clonotypes between healthy human individuals. Background on the study: The cohort comprised a couple of women and a few men. Their ages spanned 18 to 49 years.

The V and J ends lost 3 bases and 6 bases respectively, with 12 bases between them. This CDR3 comprises 15 residues. CDR1 is MNHEY, CDR2 SMNVEV, per germline (reference sequence). The DNA input per sorted-subset replicate PCR was around 200 ng, corresponding to 25,000 to 35,000 T cell genomes. Profiling relied on immunoSEQ multiplex PCR, and the TCRdb table lists in-frame clones only, not all of them. The sample consists of some 1 million clones, about 76% of them appearing once. This sequence was found in a man aged 18 to 35 in good health. The V call is TRBV27, the J call TRBJ1-6; D perhaps matches TRBD1 (5 bases). Sequencing was performed on memory CD4+ T cells sorted from blood. The subset here: CD45RA-negative fraction. CDR3 protein: CASSLTGAGNSPLHF. CDR3 coding DNA: TGTGCCAGCAGTTTGACCGGGGCTGGTAATTCACCCCTCCACTTT.